What follows are 14 T cell receptor beta chains derived from one specimen sequenced in a study of T cells in Graves' hyperthyroidism and ophthalmopathy (dated by TCRdb to between 2019 and 2020). Libraries came from multiplex PCR. Sequencing relied on an Illumina HiSeq 2000. Amplification of TCR beta CDR3 regions was carried out from RNA transcripts. A first-round RT-PCR of the TCR CDR3 used the HTBI primer set with the Qiagen OneStep RT-PCR kit. The public reads were run again by TCRdb, first through fastp at Q25 and then through MiXCR, and only productive beta chains were kept. Rows matching on CDR3 protein sequence are summarized as one entry with the most common DNA and genes. For this sample there are 300,000 to 450,000 distinct CDR3 sequences; roughly 25% appear just once. In total, the top ten clones hold less than 75% of the sample. The sample comprised blood. Source of these receptors: a middle-aged man with Graves' hyperthyroidism.

The chain combines TRBV11-3 with TRBJ2-3; TRBD1 matches 10 bases. From germline, CDR1 is SGHNT and CDR2 YENEEA. The CDR3 runs 17 residues. The J segment lost 1 base and the V segment lost 5 bases, leaving 9 bases of the junction unmatched. CDR3 sequence (DNA): TGTGCCAGCAGCCGACGGGACAGGGGTTTGGGCACAGATACGCAGTATTTT. Translated, it gives CASSRRDRGLGTDTQYF.

This sequence joins TRBV29-1 and TRBJ2-7; 11 bases line up with TRBD1. The CDR3 spans 14 residues. V gave up 1 base and J gave up 7 bases; unmatched junction bases: 6. CDR1 is SQVTM, CDR2 ANQGSEA, per germline. CDR3 region: CSVEVRDRGYEQYF. In DNA form, the CDR3 reads TGCAGCGTTGAAGTCCGGGACAGGGGGTATGAGCAGTACTTC.

This chain connects TRBV28 to TRBJ1-2; D not certain. The CDR3 contains 12 residues. The ends were cut back, 6 bases at V and 4 bases at J, with 9 bases in the middle. Germline CDR1 reads MDHEN; CDR2 reads SYDVKM. In DNA form, the CDR3 reads TGTGCCAGCAGCTCTGCCTTCTATGGCTACACCTTC. It translates to CASSSAFYGYTF.

In this sample, this clonotype turned up once. A much larger clone is a single base away; this may be a read error. The V gene is TRBV20-1, the J gene TRBJ2-1; 12 positions match TRBD2. Germline V gene sequence: CDR1 DFQATT, CDR2 SNEGSKA (reference sequence). V shed 5 bases and J 8 bases; nucleotides not matched to a gene: 10. CDR3 size: 15 residues. In DNA, the CDR3 is TGCAGTGCTCACCTCGGACTAGCGGGATCCGATGAGCAGTTCTTC. This encodes CSAHLGLAGSDEQFF.

This clonotype was recorded a few times. The chain couples TRBV2 to TRBJ2-1, with D perhaps TRBD1 (6 bases). The CDR3 extends over 12 amino acids. V was shortened by 9 bases and J by 8 bases, with 14 bases between the two germline ends. The V gene's germline CDR1 is SNHLY and CDR2 FYNNEI. The CDR3 DNA reads as TGTGCCAGTCTAACAGGGTTTTATGAGCAGTTCTTC. Protein product: CASLTGFYEQFF. Full variable domain (remainder filled in from reference TRBV2 and TRBJ2-1): EPEVTQTPSHQVTQMGQEVILRCVPISNHLYFYWYRQILGQKVEFLVSFYNNEISEKSEIFDDQFSVERPDGSNFTLKIRSTKLEDSAMYFCASLTGFYEQFFGPGTRLTVL.

In its sample, this clonotype was seen many times. The gene calls are TRBV12-3 or TRBV12-4 and TRBJ2-7, with 7 bases identical to TRBD1. The trim removed 5 bases at V and 3 bases at J, leaving 10 bases unmatched. The CDR3 runs 15 residues. The CDR3 region is CASSDLDRADYEQYF. DNA for the CDR3: TGTGCCAGCAGTGACCTCGACAGGGCGGACTACGAGCAGTACTTC.

This clonotype was counted at least ten times. V gene TRBV7-6 combines with J gene TRBJ2-5, with D perhaps TRBD1 or TRBD2 (6 bases each). Germline V CDR1 and CDR2: SGHVS, FNYEAQ. This CDR3 is built from 16 residues. The V gene lost 0 bases and the J gene lost 2 bases, with 13 bases spanning the gap. DNA for the CDR3: TGTGCCAGCAGCTTAGCACGGGGGCCACCACAAGAGACCCAGTACTTC. Translated: CASSLARGPPQETQYF. Full variable domain (missing parts from reference TRBV7-6 and TRBJ2-5): GAGVSQSPRYKVTKRGQDVALRCDPISGHVSLYWYRQALGQGPEFLTYFNYEAQQDKSGLPNDRFSAERPEGSISTLTIQRTEQRDSAMYRCASSLARGPPQETQYFGPGTRLLVL.

This clonotype was recorded at least ten times. This chain joins TRBV28 and TRBJ2-3, with 14 bases that match TRBD2. Germline V gives CDR1 MDHEN, CDR2 SYDVKM. CDR3 length: 16 residues. Trimming took 6 bases from V and 4 from J; bases not matched to a gene: 6. The CDR3 bases are TGTGCCAGCAGCCGTCGACTAGCGGGAGGGGCAGATACGCAGTATTTT. This codes for CASSRRLAGGADTQYF.

This chain links TRBV3-1 with TRBJ2-3; D perhaps matches TRBD2 (5 bases). The CDR3 loop spans 12 amino acids. Trimming shortened V by 0 bases and J by 14 bases, and 12 bases separated the two germline ends. CDR1 and CDR2 from the germline V gene are LGHDT and YNNKEL (reference sequence). The CDR3 region is CASSQDTRRPYF. CDR3 nucleotide sequence: TGTGCCAGCAGCCAAGACACTAGGCGCCCGTATTTT.

Many counts were recorded for this clonotype. The CDR3 DNA is TGTGCCAGCAGCCAAGGGGCAGGGAGGACTGAAGCTTTCTTT. Translating gives CASSQGAGRTEAFF. This chain connects TRBV3-1 to TRBJ1-1; TRBD1 is a possible D gene (5 bases). The CDR3 contains 14 residues. From germline, CDR1 is LGHDT and CDR2 YNNKEL (reference sequence). The germline V and J ends were trimmed by 1 base and 5 bases, with 11 bases remaining between them.

This clonotype was seen repeatedly, ten times or more. The chain recombines TRBV7-3 with TRBJ2-1, with TRBD2 matching over 12 bases. Germline values: CDR1 SGHTA, CDR2 FQGTGA. This CDR3 spans 16 amino acids. The trim removed 0 bases at V and 9 bases at J, leaving 6 bases unmatched. The DNA for the CDR3 is TGTGCCAGCAGCTTAACCCGACTAGCGGGAGATCGTGAGCAGTTCTTC. This gives the protein CASSLTRLAGDREQFF.

This clonotype was recorded a few times. The chain recombines TRBV18 with TRBJ2-4; unclear D gene. Germline V gene data show CDR1 as KGHSH and CDR2 as LQKENI. Trimming pared 2 bases from V and 1 base from J, leaving 9 bases between. The CDR3 consists of 15 residues. The CDR3 region is CASSPGRMAKNIQYF. CDR3 coding DNA: TGTGCCAGCTCACCAGGGCGGATGGCCAAAAACATTCAGTACTTC.

The chain joins TRBV9 to TRBJ2-1; D may be TRBD1 (5 bases). The CDR3 loop spans 14 amino acids. V lost 0 bases, J lost 4 bases, and 8 bases lay in between. CDR1 and CDR2 (germline): SGDLS, YYNGEE. The CDR3 DNA is TGTGCCAGCAGCGTAGGTGACAGTTACAATGAGCAGTTCTTC. Encoded protein: CASSVGDSYNEQFF.

The chain joins TRBV20-1 to TRBJ1-5, with a tentative D call TRBD1 (6 bases). Trimming removed 3 bases from V and 0 bases from J, with 15 bases in between. The germline V gene has CDR1 DFQATT and CDR2 SNEGSKA (reference sequence). The CDR3 sequence is 16 residues long. The CDR3 nucleotides read TGCAGTGCTAGGACAGGTGGGATTAATAGCAATCAGCCCCAGCATTTT. Protein: CSARTGGINSNQPQHF.